This T cell receptor beta chain was recorded in a study of shared clonotypes between healthy human individuals (dated by TCRdb to the early 2020s). Regarding the study in general: The cohort included three men and a couple of women between 18 and 49 years of age. For each donor, CD4 naive and CD4 memory were each given three plates, CD8 naive was given two plates, and CD8 memory was given one plate. Libraries were prepared and TCR repertoires were sequenced by different laboratories using diverse techniques, in order to increase sequencing depth and limit assay-specific biases. The study deeply sequenced blood TCR repertoires of about 5 healthy adults to estimate repertoire size and the extent of clonotype sharing between individuals. Between about 0.8 and 9 billion PBMCs per donor were obtained by leukapheresis.

Donors were healthy HIV-negative adults with no recently reported acute infections or vaccinations. Every donor was a Caucasian adult residing in Nashville, Tennessee, USA. Magnetic negative selection was used to enrich CD4+ T cells, after which naive cells were positively selected on CD45RA and the negative fraction became the memory subset. After blood collection by leukapheresis, PBMCs were isolated using Ficoll-Histopaque density gradient centrifugation and then cryopreserved in the vapor phase of liquid nitrogen. Analytical flow cytometry was used to check the purity and quantity of every magnetically sorted T cell population. From each sorted fraction, genomic DNA was isolated and quantified by UV absorbance on a Nanodrop 2000c. What the authors observed across the whole study: Naive subsets generally had larger estimated clonotype richness than memory subsets did. Higher generation probabilities were observed for clonotypes shared by all four sorted-subset donors than for non-shared clonotypes. Because the study included a small number of donors, the genetic and exposure-history diversity represented was limited. When a few donors were compared, the shared fraction of clonotypes was around 5% for naive CD4, more than 3% for naive CD8, 2.3% for memory CD4, and less than 0.45% for memory CD8. Based on pairwise subsampling, the degree of clonotype sharing among donors was expected to be affected by sequencing depth. Sampling was limited to blood, and TCR repertoires in tissue likely differ from TCR repertoires in blood. Even with the large sequencing depth, rarefaction of the sorted-subset datasets indicated that sequencing was incomplete.

This clone occurred once. It has no known antigen specificity. Per-base quality was not reported, and no clone a single base away is much larger than it. Using the deep immunoSEQ assay, multiplex PCR amplified TCR CDR3 regions from genomic DNA. For each cell subset, the extracted genomic DNA was distributed evenly across all wells of several immunoSEQ 96-well plates, and each plate served as one replicate. For sorted subsets, each replicate PCR was loaded with around 200 ng genomic DNA, equivalent to about 33,000 T cell genomes. Purified libraries were measured with a Qubit 3.0 fluorometer, size-checked on a Bioanalyzer 2100, and measured again with the KAPA Library Quantification kit. A separate single-read 150-cycle Illumina NextSeq 550 flow cell was used to sequence each immunoSEQ 96-well plate. On the study's bioinformatics: Because the immunoSEQ output included only junctional sequences and no quality scores, the filtering could not be the same as the filtering used for full-length reads. To assign V/J genes and CDR3, sequences were annotated against IMGT germline references using PyIR, a Python wrapper for IgBLAST v1.9. Reads were filtered out if the reads had weak V/J assignments (E-value above 1e-6), no CDR3, stop codons, out-of-frame junctions, or ambiguous translated residues. V3J clonotypes were defined as sequences sharing an identical inferred V gene, J gene, and CDR3 amino acid sequence. To compute the percentage overlap between repertoires, the number of shared unique clonotypes was divided by the size of the smaller repertoire. Repertoire richness was assessed with RTK rarefaction, the Chao1 estimator, and Recon v2.1 estimates of unobserved clonotypes. Generation probabilities were computed with OLGA for all TCRbeta clonotypes obtained by the gDNA method from several donors. TCRdb limited this immuneACCESS table to in-frame rearrangements with V and J called. A share of clones is missing; checked studies link under half to unresolved V genes, and the rest is unexplained. V, J and clone size derive from that table, while D and trimming were established from the DNA sequence. The sample contains 2,100,000 or so clones, 90% to 97% of them found a single time. Jointly, the top ten make up approximately 0.13% of the sample.

From the cysteine through the phenylalanine, the CDR3 covers 14 amino acids. Solely the CDR3 DNA is kept, with 42 bases framed from the first base. CDR1 and CDR2, per the germline V gene, are SGHRS and YFSETQ. V is cut by 4 bases and J by 4 bases, and the space between the germline ends is 14 bases. The TCR comes from a man between 18 and 35 years old in good health. The sequenced sample was naive CD4+ T cells sorted from blood. What this sample's cell subset or site label stands for: CD45RA+ positively selected. The V gene is TRBV5-1 and the J gene is TRBJ1-2; no D gene call is confident. The sequenced DNA is TGCGCCAGCAGCATCGAGACTGGAGGCTATGGCTACACCTTC. Its protein product is CASSIETGGYGYTF.